The sequence of this T cell receptor (beta chain) was determined in a study of T cell responses to AZD1222 COVID-19 vaccine (dated by TCRdb to the early 2020s). Regarding the study in general: AZD1222 recipients whose second dose came at about 4 weeks and those whose second dose came at about 12 weeks were combined into one group, since spike-specific TCR depth and breadth did not differ between the two schedules. TCR sequencing was performed for 230 to 250 trial participants, of whom about 200 were given two doses of AZD1222 and some 25 were given two doses of MenACWY control vaccine. Trial participants were enrolled by age into subgroups of 18-55, 56-69 and 70-plus years, and about 150, 27 and 61 TCR-sequenced participants, respectively, were included in these subgroups.

The CDR3 regions of human TCRbeta chains were subjected to immunosequencing. The paper's processing steps were these. TCRs in the repertoires were compared against a reference library of SARS-CoV-2-specific TCRs that had been generated with the MIRA antigen-specificity platform. Breadth was defined as the fraction of unique TCRs that were SARS-CoV-2-associated. Depth was defined as the fraction of total T cells that were SARS-CoV-2-associated. Using the MIRA data, each spike-specific TCR was assigned both to the spike region to which the TCR was reactive and to a CD4 or CD8 class. Log10-transformed breadth and depth values were compared by one-way ANOVA with Sidak's multiple comparisons tests. What TCRdb holds here is the immuneACCESS table cut down to in-frame rearrangements. Part of the clones is not present; checked against another copy, under half of the missing clones reflect an unresolved V gene, and the others are unexplained. That table gives V, J and clone size, and the DNA gave D and trimming. A total of about 170,000 clones appear in this sample, 75% to 95% of them only once. The ten largest clones add up to around 2.9% of the sample.

What this sample's time point label stands for: baseline before first vaccination. Vaccinee samples came from UK trials COV001 and COV002, including a single-blind randomized controlled phase 2/3 trial of AZD1222 (ChAdOx1 nCoV-19) in healthy adults. For TCRbeta chain sequencing, PBMC samples from trial participants were taken at day 0 and at day 28 after the second dose. Findings and caveats that apply to the study as a whole: No day 14 peak-response samples were available, so repertoires were characterized only after the peak T cell response. The 56-69-year group was small, and its depth increase did not reach significance, likely because of low power. Reportedly, almost half of the unique spike-specific TCRs recognized epitopes lying outside the regions that are mutated in the B.1.351 and B.1.1.7 variants. Participants were mostly white British, with more females than males. The authors suggested clonal diversity may have been underestimated. CD4 TCRs associated with the vaccine covered the entire spike protein, and the dominant responses were in regions 160-218 and 743-854. Conclusions about previously exposed vaccinees were limited because only six AZD1222 recipients were SARS-CoV-2 seropositive at baseline. A significant rise in spike-specific TCR breadth and depth was observed after two AZD1222 doses relative to day 0 and relative to MenACWY recipients.

The CDR3 runs 15 amino acids, cysteine and phenylalanine included. Only CDR3 DNA remains: 45 bases, in frame from the first base. The germline V gene encodes CDR1 SGHTA and CDR2 FQGNSA. Compared with germline, V lacks 1 base and J lacks 4 bases; bases without a gene match: 5. Points on this clone: It has no known antigen specificity. Nothing much larger sits one base from this clone, and base qualities are not available.

The chain uses TRBV7-2 and TRBJ2-5, with 8 middle bases fitting TRBD2. The sequence derives from an adult in good health. The sequencing used peripheral blood, collected on day 0 of AZD1222 vaccination. In nucleotide form, the sequence is TGTGCCAGCAGCTTAGACCGGGGGGGCCTAGAGACCCAGTACTTC. It specifies CASSLDRGGLETQYF. Reference TRBV7-2 and TRBJ2-5 genes cover what lies past the CDR3, so the full variable domain is GAGVSQSPSNKVTEKGKDVELRCDPISGHTALYWYRQSLGQGLEFLIYFQGNSAPDKSGLPSDRFSAERTGGSVSTLTIQRTQQEDSAVYLCASSLDRGGLETQYFGPGTRLLVL.